What follows are 14 T cell receptor beta chains derived from one specimen sequenced in a study of T cell repertoires in cytomegalovirus infection (dated by TCRdb to about 2019). Instrument on record: Illumina HiSeq 1500. TCRdb cleaned the public reads at Q25 with fastp, built clones with MiXCR and kept in-frame beta chains. Each entry merges the rows of one CDR3 protein and shows their most common DNA and genes. The sample table records roughly 630,000 distinct CDR3 sequences; 20% to 25% of these occur just once. The ten largest make up around 8% of the sample. The sample taken for sequencing was CD8+ T cells from PBMCs. These receptors were taken from a human donor in good health (CMV status not recorded). Some clones in this sample may be carry-over from other donors' samples.

The gene calls are TRBV29-1 and TRBJ1-3; unclear D gene. Germline V gene sequence: CDR1 SQVTM, CDR2 ANQGSEA. The ends were cut back, 2 bases at V and 0 bases at J, with 11 bases in the middle. The CDR3 consists of 15 residues. The CDR3 protein is CSVESRRDSGNTIYF. For the CDR3, the DNA is TGCAGCGTTGAAAGTAGGAGGGACTCTGGAAACACCATATATTTT.

V and J are TRBV29-1 and TRBJ2-6; weak D call: TRBD1 (5 bases). The V gene's germline CDR1 is SQVTM and CDR2 ANQGSEA. Between the trimmed V and J ends, which lost 7 bases and 2 bases, there was a span of 12 bases. The CDR3 is 14 residues long. CDR3 amino acids: CSALDMAGANVLTF. The CDR3 bases are TGCAGCGCGCTGGACATGGCTGGGGCCAACGTCCTGACTTTC.

The chain recombines TRBV20-1 with TRBJ1-2; D remains ambiguous. The CDR3 consists of 11 residues. The ends were cut back, 5 bases at V and 8 bases at J, with 12 bases in the middle. Germline V gene data show CDR1 as DFQATT and CDR2 as SNEGSKA (reference sequence). CDR3 in DNA: TGCAGTGCTCGCGGTTTTAGGGGCTACACCTTC. This sequence encodes CSARGFRGYTF.

This clonotype was detected only a few times. The CDR3, as DNA: TGTGCCAGCACCAAGACAGTGAATCAGCCCCAGCATTTT. It translates to CASTKTVNQPQHF. This chain uses TRBV12-3 or TRBV12-4 with TRBJ1-5, with TRBD1 as a possible D gene (5 bases). Trimming left V 7 bases short and J 4 bases short, with 11 bases between. This CDR3 comprises 13 residues.

This clonotype has only one observation. This chain connects TRBV27 to TRBJ1-1, with a tentative D call TRBD1 (5 bases). CDR1 is MNHEY and CDR2 is SMNVEV in the germline V gene (reference sequence). The V and J ends lost 3 bases and 5 bases respectively, with 19 bases between them. This CDR3 is built from 16 residues. The CDR3 nucleotides are TGTGCCAGCAGTTTTACAACAAGGACGGGGGGGACTGAAGCTTTCTTT. Its translation is CASSFTTRTGGTEAFF.

CDR3 DNA: TGTGCCAGCAGTTTCGAGGGTCCCATTAACTATGGCTACACCTTC. Translating it yields CASSFEGPINYGYTF. The chain uses TRBV28 and TRBJ1-2; D remains ambiguous. Germline CDR1 reads MDHEN; CDR2 reads SYDVKM. With 3 bases removed from V and 1 base from J, the gap between germline ends came to 12 bases. The CDR3 loop spans 15 amino acids.

This clonotype was seen more than once but under ten times. The V and J genes are TRBV20-1 and TRBJ2-5, with 13 bases aligning to TRBD2. There are 20 residues in the CDR3. Germline trimming cut 1 base from V and 3 bases from J; bases unmatched to any gene: 17. CDR1 is DFQATT and CDR2 is SNEGSKA in the germline V gene (reference sequence). The CDR3 sequence is CSARVNRWALAGGPKETQYF. CDR3 bases: TGCAGTGCTAGAGTTAATCGCTGGGCACTAGCGGGGGGGCCCAAAGAGACCCAGTACTTC.

This clonotype has a handful of counts. V gene TRBV27 combines with J gene TRBJ2-2, with D possibly matching TRBD2 (5 bases). From germline, CDR1 is MNHEY and CDR2 SMNVEV (reference sequence). V lost 7 bases to trimming and J lost 4 bases, with 16 bases between them. The CDR3 consists of 15 residues. The CDR3 DNA reads TGTGCCAGCACTAGCCCCCTTTTGGGCACCGGGGAGCTGTTTTTT. Translation gives CASTSPLLGTGELFF.

This clonotype came up many times. This rearrangement joins TRBV28 to TRBJ2-1, with D possibly TRBD2 on 6 matching bases. This CDR3 is built from 16 residues. Per germline, CDR1 MDHEN and CDR2 SYDVKM. The germline V and J ends were trimmed by 4 bases and 3 bases, with 16 bases remaining between them. The CDR3 nucleotides read TGTGCCAGCAGTTCATTACTTAGCGGACTCTACAATGAGCAGTTCTTC. This codes for CASSSLLSGLYNEQFF.

This clonotype occurred a few times. The rearrangement joins TRBV20-1 to TRBJ1-2; D unresolved. The germline gives CDR1 DFQATT, CDR2 SNEGSKA (reference sequence). This CDR3 has 13 residues. V lost 4 bases and J 2 bases, leaving 11 bases between the germline ends. The CDR3: CSATGSSNYGYTF. In DNA form, the CDR3 reads TGCAGTGCTACCGGGTCTAGCAACTATGGCTACACCTTC.

For this clonotype: Given a much more abundant clone one base away, this may be a read error. The genes are TRBV6-2 or TRBV6-3 and TRBJ2-2; maybe TRBD1 (5 bases). This CDR3 is 14 amino acids long. The germline V gene has CDR1 MNHEY and CDR2 SVGEGT. CDR3 sequence reads: CASNYRPDTGELFF. CDR3 sequence (DNA): TGTGCCAGCAATTACAGGCCCGACACCGGGGAGCTGTTTTTT.

This clonotype was seen at least ten times. The chain has TRBV7-9 and TRBJ2-2; 12 bases are shared with TRBD1. Germline trimming cut 3 bases from V and 6 bases from J; bases unmatched to any gene: 5. Germline lookup yields CDR1 SEHNR and CDR2 FQNEAQ (reference sequence). The CDR3 is 16 amino acids. CDR3 region: CASSFPGQGAAGELFF. The CDR3 region has the DNA TGTGCCAGCAGCTTTCCGGGACAGGGGGCTGCCGGGGAGCTGTTTTTT.

The chain has TRBV7-9 and TRBJ2-3, with 8 bases that match TRBD2. V dropped 3 bases and J dropped 1; count of bases not matched to a gene: 12. CDR3 length: 18 amino acids. Germline-derived CDR1 and CDR2 are SEHNR and FQNEAQ (reference sequence). CDR3 sequence: CASSFPKYPAGGTDTQYF. CDR3 in DNA: TGTGCCAGCAGCTTCCCCAAATATCCAGCGGGGGGCACAGATACGCAGTATTTT.

This clonotype was counted a few times. The gene calls are TRBV11-3 and TRBJ2-1; TRBD2 might be the D (6 bases). This CDR3 comprises 12 residues. V was shortened by 5 bases and J by 9 bases, with 11 bases between the two germline ends. Germline V CDR1 and CDR2: SGHNT, YENEEA. CDR3: CASSGLRGEQFF. CDR3 nucleotides: TGTGCCAGCAGCGGACTACGGGGTGAGCAGTTCTTC.